Each of the 32 T cell receptor beta chains below was sequenced from the same sample in a study of T cell responses to AZD1222 COVID-19 vaccine. The repertoire was sequenced with immunoSEQ multiplex PCR; TCRdb's copy has only in-frame clones and lacks some. The sample shows about 150,000 clones, less than 95% of them seen only once. Sequencing was performed on peripheral blood, taken on day 0 of AZD1222 vaccination. The source is an adult in good health.

The rearrangement links TRBV5-4 to TRBJ1-5; possibly TRBD1 for D (5 bases). V was shortened by 0 bases and J by 4 bases, with 11 bases between the two germline ends. The CDR3 runs 15 residues. Germline CDR1 SGHNT, CDR2 YYREEE (reference sequence). CDR3 loop: CASSLGREKNQPQHF. The CDR3 DNA reads as TGTGCCAGCAGCTTGGGCAGGGAGAAGAATCAGCCCCAGCATTTT.

The V gene is TRBV29-1, the J gene TRBJ1-2; TRBD1 matches 7 bases. The V segment lost 3 bases and the J segment 7 bases; nucleotides outside the gene matches: 5. Germline CDR1 is SQVTM and CDR2 is ANQGSEA. The CDR3 is 12 amino acids. Here the CDR3 DNA reads TGCAGCGTTGAGGATGACAGGGTTGGCTACACCTTC. Amino acid sequence: CSVEDDRVGYTF.

In regard to this clone: The junction shows a germline mismatch at one end, possibly a read error. The CDR3: CASSLAPRETQYF. The CDR3 coding sequence is TGTGCTAGCAGCTTAGCTCCTCGGGAGACCCAGTACTTC. The genes are TRBV7-7 and TRBJ2-5; no firm D call. The germline V gene has CDR1 SSHAT and CDR2 FNYEAQ (reference sequence). The CDR3 spans 13 residues.

This chain connects TRBV5-1 to TRBJ1-6, with D uncertain. The CDR3 is 15 residues long. From germline, CDR1 is SGHRS and CDR2 YFSETQ. The V end lost 0 bases, the J end lost 7 bases, and 11 bases lay between the germline ends. The CDR3 loop reads CASSLGGQSNSPLHF. The CDR3 nucleotides are TGCGCCAGCAGCTTGGGTGGGCAGTCGAATTCACCCCTCCACTTT.

Here the CDR3 DNA reads TGTGCCAGCAGTTACGTGGGGCGGGACACTGAAGCTTTCTTT. Translation gives CASSYVGRDTEAFF. The V and J genes are TRBV6-5 and TRBJ1-1, with D maybe TRBD1 (5 bases). V was shortened by 2 bases and J by 3 bases, with 10 bases between the two germline ends. Germline-derived CDR1 and CDR2 are MNHEY and SVGAGI. The CDR3 is 14 amino acids.

The V gene is TRBV29-1, the J gene TRBJ2-7; possible D gene TRBD2, 6 bases. The germline CDR1 and CDR2 sequences are SQVTM and ANQGSEA. The CDR3 is 13 residues long. The V end was cut by 5 bases, the J end by 7 bases, with 18 bases between. DNA of the CDR3: TGCAGCGTTCCCGACCCCTCGGGGAGGGAGCAGTACTTC. Protein sequence: CSVPDPSGREQYF.

This sequence joins TRBV7-2 and TRBJ2-2; D is unclear. Trimming took 5 bases from V and 2 from J, leaving 12 bases between them. CDR1 is SGHTA, CDR2 FQGNSA, per germline. The CDR3 extends over 15 amino acids. In DNA form, the CDR3 reads TGTGCCAGCAGCCCGGCCGCGACCAACACCGGGGAGCTGTTTTTT. Residues: CASSPAATNTGELFF.

The V and J genes are TRBV3-1 (or the pseudogene TRBV3-2) and TRBJ2-3; no reliable D call. This CDR3 contains 14 residues. Germline CDR1 and CDR2: LGHDT and YNNKEL (reference sequence). Trimming took 0 bases from V and 4 from J, leaving 8 bases between them. The chain's CDR3 is CASSQDLGADTQYF. CDR3 nucleotides: TGTGCCAGCAGCCAAGATCTAGGAGCAGATACGCAGTATTTT.

The gene calls are TRBV20-1 and TRBJ1-1; tentatively, D is TRBD1 (6 bases). V lost 1 base, J lost 7 bases, and 7 bases lay in between. The CDR3 has 11 residues. The germline CDR1 and CDR2 sequences are DFQATT and SNEGSKA (reference sequence). The CDR3 coding sequence is TGCAGTGCTAGAGTAGGGGGTGAAGCTTTCTTT. The encoded protein is CSARVGGEAFF.

The V gene is TRBV28, the J gene TRBJ2-7, with D maybe TRBD1 (6 bases). Germline CDR1 reads MDHEN; CDR2 reads SYDVKM. The CDR3 length is 14 residues. V lost 6 bases to trimming and J lost 2 bases, with 14 bases between them. This CDR3 reads CASSSGQLPYEQYF. The CDR3 DNA reads TGTGCCAGCAGCTCCGGACAGCTCCCCTACGAGCAGTACTTC.

The V gene is TRBV7-2, the J gene TRBJ2-3; D ambiguous. Trimming shortened V by 0 bases and J by 1 base, and 5 bases separated the two germline ends. The CDR3 extends over 14 amino acids. Germline loops: CDR1 SGHTA, CDR2 FQGNSA. DNA of the CDR3: TGTGCCAGCAGCTTAGCGAGAGGCACAGATACGCAGTATTTT. Its translation is CASSLARGTDTQYF.

The chain has TRBV7-9 and TRBJ1-3; D perhaps matches TRBD1 (6 bases). The CDR3 runs to 14 residues. Germline CDR1 reads SEHNR; CDR2 reads FQNEAQ (reference sequence). The V end was cut by 3 bases, the J end by 2 bases, with 8 bases between. Here the CDR3 reads CASSFTGPGNTIYF. The CDR3 nucleotides are TGTGCCAGCAGCTTCACAGGGCCTGGAAACACCATATATTTT.

This chain uses TRBV28 with TRBJ1-5; TRBD1 aligns across 7 bases. Germline V gene sequence: CDR1 MDHEN, CDR2 SYDVKM. This CDR3 contains 13 residues. The V gene end was trimmed by 6 bases and the J gene end by 4 bases; junction bases not matched to a gene: 3. CDR3: CASRDRRNQPQHF. For the CDR3, the DNA is TGTGCCAGCAGGGACAGGAGAAATCAGCCCCAGCATTTT.

This chain connects TRBV7-2 to TRBJ2-7; a possible D gene is TRBD2 (6 bases). The CDR3 covers 15 residues. Per germline, CDR1 SGHTA and CDR2 FQGNSA. V gave up 5 bases and J gave up 3 bases, with 17 bases separating them. CDR3 sequence: CASSPRGGRYYEQYF. For the CDR3, the DNA is TGTGCCAGCAGCCCTAGAGGAGGGCGTTACTACGAGCAGTACTTC. The full variable domain, in which reference TRBV7-2 and TRBJ2-7 provide the parts outside the CDR3, is GAGVSQSPSNKVTEKGKDVELRCDPISGHTALYWYRQSLGQGLEFLIYFQGNSAPDKSGLPSDRFSAERTGGSVSTLTIQRTQQEDSAVYLCASSPRGGRYYEQYFGPGTRLTVT.

The chain couples TRBV12-3 or TRBV12-4 to TRBJ2-5, with D perhaps matching TRBD1 or TRBD2 (5 bases each). The CDR3 totals 13 residues. V lost 7 bases to trimming and J lost 5 bases, with 14 bases between them. This CDR3 is CASTAAEGETQYF. The CDR3 DNA reads TGTGCCAGCACTGCGGCAGAGGGGGAGACCCAGTACTTC.

The CDR3 loop is CASSLTGAGNYGYTF. CDR3 bases: TGTGCCAGCAGCTTGACAGGGGCAGGGAACTATGGCTACACCTTC. This rearrangement joins TRBV2 to TRBJ1-2; 8 bases are shared with TRBD1. This CDR3 contains 15 residues. Germline V lookup: CDR1 SNHLY, CDR2 FYNNEI. V lost 6 bases and J lost 2; bases outside the gene matches: 8. The full variable domain, completed using reference TRBV2 and TRBJ1-2, is EPEVTQTPSHQVTQMGQEVILRCVPISNHLYFYWYRQILGQKVEFLVSFYNNEISEKSEIFDDQFSVERPDGSNFTLKIRSTKLEDSAMYFCASSLTGAGNYGYTFGSGTRLTVV.

This rearrangement joins TRBV6-5 to TRBJ1-5, with 7 positions matching TRBD1. V dropped 7 bases and J dropped 2; count of bases not matched to a gene: 5. The germline V gene has CDR1 MNHEY and CDR2 SVGAGI. CDR3 length: 14 residues. The CDR3 protein is CASTGDRGNQPQHF. CDR3 nucleotide sequence: TGTGCCAGCACGGGGGACAGAGGCAATCAGCCCCAGCATTTT.

This clone was seen only once. This chain uses TRBV6-2 or TRBV6-3 with TRBJ1-5; 10 nucleotides align to TRBD1. The CDR3 spans 16 residues. Germline V CDR1 and CDR2: MNHEY, SVGEGT. Unmatched junction bases numbered 5, after V lost 4 bases and J lost 2 bases. The CDR3 here is CASSFGTGVGNQPQHF. In DNA, the CDR3 is TGTGCCAGCAGTTTCGGGACAGGGGTGGGCAATCAGCCCCAGCATTTT.

The V gene is TRBV29-1, the J gene TRBJ1-1; D is unclear. Trimming shortened V by 6 bases and J by 5 bases, and 7 bases separated the two germline ends. CDR1 SQVTM and CDR2 ANQGSEA come from the germline V gene. CDR3 length: 10 amino acids. The CDR3 nucleotides read TGCAGCGTATCGAGAACTGAAGCTTTCTTT. Translating gives CSVSRTEAFF.

The CDR3 DNA reads TGTGCCAGCAGGGGACAGGGTACGGTTCAGTACTTC. Translating gives CASRGQGTVQYF. V and J are TRBV5-4 and TRBJ2-4; 9 bases align to TRBD1. V shed 5 bases and J 11 bases; nucleotides not matched to a gene: 5. Germline assignment: CDR1 SGHNT and CDR2 YYREEE (reference sequence). There are 12 residues in the CDR3.

The chain carries TRBV2 and TRBJ2-1, with D perhaps TRBD1 (6 bases). V was clipped by 7 bases and J by 9 bases, with 16 bases between them. Germline V lookup: CDR1 SNHLY, CDR2 FYNNEI. This CDR3 region has 13 residues. Written as DNA, the CDR3 is TGTGCCAGCAAGGGACAAGTGTCACCTGAGCAGTTCTTC. It specifies CASKGQVSPEQFF.

DNA for the CDR3: TGTGCCAGCAGCTTAGGTCAGGGAACAGGAAACACCATATATTTT. As protein: CASSLGQGTGNTIYF. This rearrangement joins TRBV7-8 to TRBJ1-3; tentatively, D is TRBD1 (5 bases). The CDR3 has 15 residues. V was clipped by 1 base and J by 4 bases, with 11 bases between them. CDR1 and CDR2 from the germline V gene are SGHVS and FQNEAQ.

The chain uses TRBV19 and TRBJ1-2; 11 nucleotides agree with TRBD1. The V gene's germline CDR1 is LNHDA and CDR2 SQIVND (reference sequence). The CDR3 contains 15 residues. The V segment lost 5 bases and the J segment 6 bases; nucleotides outside the gene matches: 8. CDR3 sequence reads: CASSLDRGRGNGYTF. The CDR3 nucleotides read TGTGCCAGTAGTCTGGACAGGGGGCGCGGCAATGGCTACACCTTC.

CDR3 in amino acids: CSVDSGSDTGELFF. CDR3 nucleotides: TGCAGCGTTGATAGCGGGAGCGACACCGGGGAGCTGTTTTTT. The chain combines TRBV29-1 with TRBJ2-2, with 9 positions matching TRBD2. The junction had 2 bases not matched to a gene; V was cut back by 3 bases and J by 3 bases. Germline V gene data show CDR1 as SQVTM and CDR2 as ANQGSEA. This CDR3 comprises 14 residues.

This sequence joins TRBV7-3 and TRBJ1-1; D unclear. CDR3 length: 14 residues. The V end was cut by 3 bases, the J end by 4 bases, with 12 bases between. The germline gives CDR1 SGHTA, CDR2 FQGTGA. The CDR3: CASSLGSRATEAFF. The CDR3 DNA sequence: TGTGCCAGCAGCTTGGGGTCGAGGGCCACTGAAGCTTTCTTT.

This chain joins TRBV5-4 and TRBJ1-2, with 7 bases that match TRBD1. V gave up 4 bases and J gave up 0 bases; unmatched junction bases: 9. Per the germline V gene, CDR1 is SGHNT and CDR2 is YYREEE (reference sequence). CDR3 length: 16 amino acids. CDR3: CASSTDRELSNYGYTF. The CDR3 DNA reads as TGTGCCAGCAGCACCGACAGGGAGCTCTCTAACTATGGCTACACCTTC.

Here the CDR3 reads CASRARGPNTGELFF. The CDR3 nucleotides are TGCGCCAGCAGAGCCCGGGGGCCTAACACCGGGGAGCTGTTTTTT. J is TRBJ2-2 and V is TRBV5-1; tentatively, D is TRBD1 or TRBD2 (6 bases each). Germline assignment: CDR1 SGHRS and CDR2 YFSETQ. This CDR3 region has 15 residues. V lost 5 bases to trimming and J lost 2 bases, with 13 bases between them.

The chain joins TRBV7-6 to TRBJ2-2; D tentatively fits TRBD1 or TRBD2 (5 bases each). The V end lost 10 bases, the J end lost 5 bases, and 8 bases lay between the germline ends. Germline lookup yields CDR1 SGHVS and CDR2 FNYEAQ. The CDR3 has 11 amino acids. This CDR3 reads CATRETGELFF. Written as DNA, the CDR3 is TGTGCCACCAGGGAGACCGGGGAGCTGTTTTTT.

This sequence joins TRBV5-1 and TRBJ2-3; 9 bases are a match to TRBD2. CDR3 length: 14 residues. J was trimmed by 1 base and V by 4 bases; bases with no gene match: 1. CDR1 is SGHRS and CDR2 is YFSETQ in the germline V gene. CDR3 DNA: TGCGCCAGCAGCCCTAGCGGGGGCACAGATACGCAGTATTTT. Amino acids: CASSPSGGTDTQYF.

The V and J genes are TRBV19 and TRBJ1-1, with TRBD1 matching 11 bases. After removal of 5 bases from V and 0 bases from J, the junction contained 8 bases not matched to a gene. The germline gives CDR1 LNHDA, CDR2 SQIVND (reference sequence). This CDR3 has 17 amino acids. The CDR3 here is CASSQGRDRGLNTEAFF. The DNA of the CDR3 is TGTGCCAGTAGTCAAGGGAGGGACAGGGGGTTGAACACTGAAGCTTTCTTT. The full variable domain, rest sourced from reference TRBV19 and TRBJ1-1, is DGGITQSPKYLFRKEGQNVTLSCEQNLNHDAMYWYRQDPGQGLRLIYYSQIVNDFQKGDIAEGYSVSREKKESFPLTVTSAQKNPTAFYLCASSQGRDRGLNTEAFFGQGTRLTVV.

The chain carries TRBV29-1 and TRBJ2-1, with 9 bases fitting TRBD2. CDR1 and CDR2 (germline): SQVTM, ANQGSEA. The CDR3 sequence is 15 residues long. Trimming at V came to 3 bases and at J to 0 bases, leaving 3 bases not matched to a gene. The CDR3 sequence is CSVEASGDSYNEQFF. CDR3 bases: TGCAGCGTTGAGGCTAGCGGGGACTCCTACAATGAGCAGTTCTTC.

The chain joins TRBV7-8 to TRBJ1-1; perhaps TRBD1 as D (6 bases). The CDR3 has 14 amino acids. Trimming cost V 2 bases and J 1 base, with 8 bases left between them. Per the germline V gene, CDR1 is SGHVS and CDR2 is FQNEAQ. The CDR3 sequence: CASSLQGWNTEAFF. CDR3 nucleotide sequence: TGTGCCAGCAGCTTACAGGGGTGGAACACTGAAGCTTTCTTT.